Each of the 21 T cell receptor beta chains below was sequenced from the same sample in a study of response to subunit inactivated influenza vaccine (dated 2018 in TCRdb). Libraries were built with RT-PCR. Sequencer: Illumina HiSeq 2500. TCRdb reanalyzed the raw reads on its own, using fastp at Q25 for trimming and MiXCR for clone calling, and kept in-frame beta chains. Identical CDR3 proteins give one entry, which carries the most common genes and DNA. The table for this sample lists hundreds of thousands of distinct CDR3 sequences; about 14% of them were counted only once. 6.5% to 8.5% of the sample is held by the ten biggest clonotypes. Here the sequenced sample was PBMCs from blood, taken around 15 days before vaccination. These receptors were taken from a man aged 50 or older who received an inactivated influenza vaccine. Donor details come from another sample of the same person, matched by shared clones.

The rearrangement links TRBV12-3 or TRBV12-4 to TRBJ2-7; TRBD2 is a possible D gene (5 bases). The CDR3 has 12 amino acids. Trimming removed 5 bases from V and 7 bases from J, with 12 bases in between. Here the CDR3 reads CASSPGMGEQYF. Here the CDR3 DNA reads TGTGCCAGCAGTCCCGGGATGGGGGAGCAGTACTTC.

This clonotype came up a few times. The rearrangement links TRBV2 to TRBJ1-5, with 8 bases identical to TRBD1. This CDR3 has 15 residues. Germline V gene sequence: CDR1 SNHLY, CDR2 FYNNEI. V gave up 4 bases and J gave up 7 bases; unmatched junction bases: 9. CDR3 in amino acids: CASSVDRALGQPQHF. In DNA form, the CDR3 reads TGTGCCAGCAGTGTGGACAGGGCCCTTGGGCAGCCCCAGCATTTT.

The rearrangement links TRBV4-1 to TRBJ2-5, with a weak D call TRBD1 (7 bases). The V end lost 4 bases, the J end lost 5 bases, and 20 bases lay between the germline ends. The CDR3 sequence is 16 residues long. Germline CDR1 MGHRA, CDR2 YSYEKL. The CDR3 spells CASSLSWRGLGETQYF. DNA for the CDR3: TGCGCCAGCAGCCTAAGCTGGAGGGGGCTGGGGGAGACCCAGTACTTC.

The rearrangement links TRBV7-8 to TRBJ1-1; D gene unclear. Germline CDR1 is SGHVS and CDR2 is FQNEAQ. The CDR3 has 13 amino acids. Trimming left V 5 bases short and J 11 bases short, with 18 bases between. DNA for the CDR3: TGTGCCAGCAGCGCGTCCCACGGTTCCACGGCTTTCTTT. Amino acid sequence: CASSASHGSTAFF.

This chain uses TRBV12-3 or TRBV12-4 with TRBJ1-2, with D possibly TRBD1 on 5 matching bases. CDR3 length equals 15 residues. The V end was cut by 5 bases, the J end by 1 base, with 14 bases between. The CDR3 region is CASSDPGVGNYGYTF. The CDR3 region has the DNA TGTGCCAGCAGTGACCCGGGGGTGGGTAACTATGGCTACACCTTC.

This clonotype was counted only a few times. The rearrangement joins TRBV4-3 to TRBJ2-3; D not certain. V was cut by 0 bases and J by 2 bases, with 15 bases left in between. Germline V gives CDR1 LGHNA, CDR2 YSLEER. The CDR3 sequence is 17 residues long. The CDR3 DNA reads as TGCGCCAGCAGCCAAGAGGCCCGAACGATCCCCACAGATACGCAGTATTTT. Protein: CASSQEARTIPTDTQYF.

This clonotype has at least ten counts. The chain has TRBV21-1 and TRBJ2-3; the DNA was not used to check the table's D call, TRBD1. TRBV21-1 is a known pseudogene. CDR3 length: 18 residues. The CDR3 DNA reads as TGTGCCAGCAGCAAAGGGAAAAAGGCGGGACCACGCACAGATACGCAGTATTTT. The encoded protein is CASSKGKKAGPRTDTQYF.

To note about this clonotype: One junction end disagrees with the germline gene, perhaps due to a read error. The J gene is TRBJ1-2, the V gene TRBV7-9; tentatively, D is TRBD1 (6 bases). Per the germline V gene, CDR1 is SEHNR and CDR2 is FQNEAQ (reference sequence). CDR3 length: 15 amino acids. CDR3: CAGSSPNRVVYGYTF. The CDR3 DNA reads TGTGCCGGCAGCTCCCCCAACAGGGTGGTCTATGGCTACACCTTC.

This chain joins TRBV5-1 and TRBJ2-1, with 10 bases matching TRBD2. CDR3 length: 14 amino acids. J was trimmed by 6 bases and V by 6 bases; bases with no gene match: 6. Germline V lookup: CDR1 SGHRS, CDR2 YFSETQ. The CDR3 DNA reads as TGCGCCAGCACAAGCGGGGGGGTAACCAATGAGCAGTTCTTC. It encodes CASTSGGVTNEQFF.

The rearrangement uses TRBV20-1 and TRBJ2-5; TRBD2 agrees at 11 bases. The germline CDR1 and CDR2 sequences are DFQATT and SNEGSKA (reference sequence). The CDR3 spans 15 residues. J gave up 4 bases and V 6 bases, and 10 bases lay outside the gene matches. The CDR3: CSAGSSGRARETQYF. The DNA for the CDR3 is TGCAGTGCGGGGAGTAGCGGGAGGGCCCGAGAGACCCAGTACTTC.

The chain is built from TRBV10-3 and TRBJ2-1, with 11 bases matching TRBD2. Germline loops: CDR1 ENHRY, CDR2 SYGVKD. The V segment lost 0 bases and the J segment 1 base; nucleotides outside the gene matches: 2. The CDR3 consists of 17 residues. Here the CDR3 reads CAISESTSGDSYNEQFF. For the CDR3, the DNA is TGTGCCATCAGTGAGTCGACTAGCGGGGATTCCTACAATGAGCAGTTCTTC.

This clonotype showed up just a few times. This chain joins TRBV7-9 and TRBJ2-3; tentatively, D is TRBD1 (6 bases). CDR1 and CDR2 from the germline V gene are SEHNR and FQNEAQ (reference sequence). The CDR3 is 16 amino acids. V was pared by 4 bases and J by 1 base, with 15 bases between. The CDR3 coding sequence is TGTGCCAGCAGCTGGGACATCTCCACCGGCACAGATACGCAGTATTTT. This codes for CASSWDISTGTDTQYF.

There are a few counts of this clonotype. J is TRBJ2-1 and V is TRBV12-3 or TRBV12-4, with D unresolved. The CDR3 spans 14 residues. V lost 2 bases and J 6 bases, leaving 11 bases between the germline ends. Here the CDR3 reads CASSLLAARNEQFF. As DNA, the CDR3 is TGTGCCAGCAGTTTACTCGCCGCCCGCAATGAGCAGTTCTTC.

This chain links TRBV3-1 with TRBJ2-2, with TRBD2 identical over 9 bases. J was trimmed by 5 bases and V by 7 bases; bases with no gene match: 8. The CDR3 has 15 residues. Per germline, CDR1 LGHDT and CDR2 YNNKEL (reference sequence). The CDR3 loop reads CASKSSGRGTGELFF. The CDR3 nucleotides are TGTGCCAGCAAGAGTAGCGGGAGAGGTACCGGGGAGCTGTTTTTT.

In this sample, this clonotype turned up a few times. The chain has TRBV5-1 and TRBJ1-4; tentative D call: TRBD1 (6 bases). This CDR3 region has 13 residues. V was trimmed by 5 bases and J by 7 bases, leaving 12 bases between them. Germline lookup yields CDR1 SGHRS and CDR2 YFSETQ. The CDR3 coding sequence is TGCGCCAGCAGACAGGGTTTGGGTGAAAAACTGTTTTTT. This encodes CASRQGLGEKLFF.

This clonotype occurred a few times. The chain carries TRBV7-2 and TRBJ2-7; 7 nucleotides align to TRBD1. The V segment lost 6 bases and the J segment 2 bases; nucleotides outside the gene matches: 10. The CDR3 is made up of 15 amino acids. The germline gives CDR1 SGHTA, CDR2 FQGNSA. The DNA for the CDR3 is TGTGCCAGCAGTACCAGGGGGAGCGCCGCCTACGAGCAGTACTTC. Its translation is CASSTRGSAAYEQYF.

This clonotype was detected a few times. V gene TRBV5-5 combines with J gene TRBJ2-1; D uncertain. CDR1 is SGHKS and CDR2 is YYEKEE in the germline V gene (reference sequence). V dropped 1 base and J dropped 12 bases, with 14 bases sitting between them. CDR3 length equals 13 residues. The DNA for the CDR3 is TGTGCCAGCAGCTTGACGTCAGTCATGGGGCAGTTCTTC. Encoded protein: CASSLTSVMGQFF.

The genes are TRBV14 and TRBJ1-2; perhaps TRBD1 as D (5 bases). The CDR3 is 13 amino acids. The germline V and J ends were trimmed by 4 bases and 8 bases, with 14 bases remaining between them. Germline lookup yields CDR1 SGHDN and CDR2 FVKESK. CDR3 sequence: CASSPGTRPGYTF. CDR3 nucleotide sequence: TGTGCCAGCAGCCCCGGGACCCGTCCCGGCTACACCTTC.

This chain connects TRBV20-1 to TRBJ2-7, with D perhaps assigned TRBD1 or TRBD2 (6 bases each). Germline V lookup: CDR1 DFQATT, CDR2 SNEGSKA (reference sequence). The CDR3 has 14 residues. Trimming took off 3 bases at V and 5 bases at J, with 17 bases between the two ends. CDR3 in DNA: TGCAGTGCTAGCCCTACAGGGCGGAGGGACGAGCAGTACTTC. It codes for CSASPTGRRDEQYF.

The chain links TRBV10-3 to TRBJ2-7, with a possible D match to TRBD2 (5 bases). Germline values: CDR1 ENHRY, CDR2 SYGVKD. V gave up 8 bases and J gave up 0 bases, with 14 bases separating them. CDR3 length: 14 amino acids. Here the CDR3 reads CAIQVGGSSYEQYF. The CDR3, as DNA: TGTGCCATCCAAGTCGGAGGCAGCTCCTACGAGCAGTACTTC.

This clonotype was recorded at least ten times. The rearrangement joins TRBV29-1 to TRBJ2-7; D possibly corresponds to TRBD2 (7 bases). Germline lookup yields CDR1 SQVTM and CDR2 ANQGSEA. Trimming removed 4 bases from V and 5 bases from J, with 18 bases in between. The CDR3 is made up of 14 amino acids. This chain's CDR3 is CSVAVLGGGNEQYF. CDR3 in DNA: TGCAGCGTTGCCGTTTTGGGAGGGGGTAACGAGCAGTACTTC.